This T cell receptor beta chain derives from a study of blood T cell repertoires in COVID-19. For the study at large: Both acute and convalescent COVID-19 samples were obtained from the United States, Italy and Spain. T cells, B-cell-depleted T cells, or PBMCs provided the cDNA or gDNA that served as material.

Germline loops: CDR1 LNHDA, CDR2 SQIVND (reference sequence). The CDR3 contains 15 residues. Trimming took 5 bases from V and 7 from J; bases not matched to a gene: 8. Assay: immunoSEQ multiplex PCR; the TCRdb copy retains only in-frame clones and omits some. The data contain hundreds of thousands of clones, about 87% of them singletons. Sample: PBMCs or T cells enriched from blood (not recorded which). The receptor was isolated from a man aged 50-60 years who had been exposed to COVID-19. V and J are TRBV19 and TRBJ1-4; TRBD1 agrees at 9 bases. CDR3 in amino acids: CASSGRPGQGEKLFF. CDR3 coding DNA: TGTGCCAGTAGTGGACGACCGGGACAGGGTGAAAAACTGTTTTTT. Full variable domain (remainder filled in from reference TRBV19 and TRBJ1-4): DGGITQSPKYLFRKEGQNVTLSCEQNLNHDAMYWYRQDPGQGLRLIYYSQIVNDFQKGDIAEGYSVSREKKESFPLTVTSAQKNPTAFYLCASSGRPGQGEKLFFGSGTQLSVL.